A single sample gave rise to the 15 T cell receptor beta chains below, sequenced in a study of blood T cell repertoires in COVID-19. Profiled with immunoSEQ multiplex PCR; TCRdb holds only in-frame clones, not every one. The sample lists 100,000 to 150,000 clones, nearly 90% occurring once. The sample consisted of peripheral blood. Every receptor here comes from a woman over 75 with acute or convalescent COVID-19.

This sequence joins TRBV18 and TRBJ1-1; a weak D match, TRBD1 (6 bases). Germline V lookup: CDR1 KGHSH, CDR2 LQKENI. The ends were cut back, 3 bases at V and 6 bases at J, with 11 bases in the middle. This CDR3 comprises 13 residues. CDR3 loop: CASSPKSGAEAFF. Written as DNA, the CDR3 is TGTGCCAGCTCACCTAAGTCAGGGGCTGAAGCTTTCTTT.

The genes are TRBV3-1 (or the pseudogene TRBV3-2) and TRBJ1-3; D may be TRBD1 (5 bases). CDR3 length: 16 amino acids. Trimming cost V 6 bases and J 2 bases, with 17 bases left between them. The germline V gene has CDR1 LGHDT and CDR2 YNNKEL (reference sequence). The CDR3 is CASSPSNRYPGNTIYF. In nucleotides, the CDR3 is TGTGCCAGCAGTCCCTCGAACAGGTACCCTGGAAACACCATATATTTT.

The rearrangement links TRBV28 to TRBJ1-5; 8 bases are shared with TRBD1. The CDR3 has 12 residues. CDR1 and CDR2 (germline): MDHEN, SYDVKM. Germline trimming cut 5 bases from V and 9 bases from J; bases unmatched to any gene: 3. CDR3 sequence reads: CASSRGQGPQHF. The CDR3 coding sequence is TGTGCCAGCAGTAGAGGACAGGGGCCCCAGCATTTT. The full variable domain, in which reference TRBV28 and TRBJ1-5 provide the parts outside the CDR3, is DVKVTQSSRYLVKRTGEKVFLECVQDMDHENMFWYRQDPGLGLRLIYFSYDVKMKEKGDIPEGYSVSREKKERFSLILESASTNQTSMYLCASSRGQGPQHFGDGTRLSIL.

V is TRBV29-1 and J is TRBJ1-1; possible D gene TRBD1, 5 bases. The CDR3 is 12 residues long. V was shortened by 2 bases and J by 11 bases, with 15 bases between the two germline ends. Germline CDR1 is SQVTM and CDR2 is ANQGSEA. As DNA, the CDR3 is TGCAGCGTTGAAAGTCCGGCAGGGCGGGCTTTCTTT. It codes for CSVESPAGRAFF.

The gene calls are TRBV12-5 and TRBJ1-2; maybe TRBD1 (5 bases). The CDR3 extends over 15 amino acids. Trimming took 5 bases from V and 6 from J, leaving 19 bases between them. Germline V gene sequence: CDR1 LGHNT, CDR2 FRNRAP. The CDR3 spells CASGDSGVQANGYTF. DNA for the CDR3: TGTGCTAGTGGTGACTCGGGGGTTCAGGCTAATGGCTACACCTTC.

This clone was found a few times. The gene calls are TRBV12-5 and TRBJ1-3; D is possibly TRBD1 (5 bases). From germline, CDR1 is LGHNT and CDR2 FRNRAP. Trimming left V 10 bases short and J 1 base short, with 11 bases between. CDR3 length: 13 residues. CDR3 loop: CATEKGSGNTIYF. In DNA form, the CDR3 reads TGTGCTACGGAAAAGGGGTCTGGAAACACCATATATTTT.

The V and J genes are TRBV6-6 and TRBJ1-4, with D perhaps TRBD1 (5 bases). Germline CDR1 MNHNY, CDR2 SVGAGI (reference sequence). The CDR3 is 16 amino acids. V lost 1 base, J lost 3 bases, and 12 bases lay in between. Written as DNA, the CDR3 is TGTGCCAGCAGTTACTGGGTGGGGCATCCTAATGAAAAACTGTTTTTT. Protein: CASSYWVGHPNEKLFF.

The rearrangement uses TRBV5-4 and TRBJ1-1; a weak D match, TRBD1 (5 bases). This CDR3 is 14 amino acids long. Trimming stripped 2 bases from V and 0 bases from J, with 8 bases between. Germline loops: CDR1 SGHNT, CDR2 YYREEE (reference sequence). As DNA, the CDR3 is TGTGCCAGCAGCTTACCGACAGTGAACACTGAAGCTTTCTTT. This codes for CASSLPTVNTEAFF. Full variable domain (outside the CDR3, taken from reference TRBV5-4 and TRBJ1-1): ETGVTQSPTHLIKTRGQQVTLRCSSQSGHNTVSWYQQALGQGPQFIFQYYREEENGRGNFPPRFSGLQFPNYSSELNVNALELDDSALYLCASSLPTVNTEAFFGQGTRLTVV.

This clone was recorded once. This chain connects TRBV12-3 or TRBV12-4 to TRBJ1-5, with D unresolved. The CDR3 covers 13 residues. Trimming took off 4 bases at V and 3 bases at J, with 7 bases between the two ends. The CDR3 protein is CASSWALNQPQHF. For the CDR3, the DNA is TGTGCCAGCAGTTGGGCCCTCAATCAGCCCCAGCATTTT.

V gene TRBV4-1 combines with J gene TRBJ1-2; no clear D gene. CDR1 and CDR2 (germline): MGHRA, YSYEKL. The CDR3 totals 15 residues. Deletions cut 1 base from V and 6 bases from J, with 15 bases between. The DNA for the CDR3 is TGCGCCAGCAGCCAAGGGGAGGCGAGGGCGAATGGCTACACCTTC. Translating it yields CASSQGEARANGYTF.

This clone was found a few times. The V call is TRBV9, the J call TRBJ2-7, with 11 nucleotides matching TRBD2. V lost 0 bases and J lost 0; bases outside the gene matches: 17. The germline V gene encodes CDR1 SGDLS and CDR2 YYNGEE. The CDR3 runs 21 residues. CDR3 amino acids: CASSVAAENPLAGGVSYEQYF. The DNA of the CDR3 is TGTGCCAGCAGCGTAGCAGCGGAGAATCCTCTAGCGGGAGGTGTCTCCTACGAGCAGTACTTC.

The chain couples TRBV7-8 to TRBJ1-5; D unresolved. In germline, CDR1 is SGHVS, CDR2 FQNEAQ. The CDR3 totals 14 residues. The germline V and J ends were trimmed by 0 bases and 4 bases, with 7 bases remaining between them. The CDR3 is CASSLAASNQPQHF. The CDR3 nucleotides read TGTGCCAGCAGCTTAGCGGCCTCAAATCAGCCCCAGCATTTT. Combining the CDR3 with reference TRBV7-8 and TRBJ1-5 gives the whole variable domain GAGVSQSPRYKVAKRGQDVALRCDPISGHVSLFWYQQALGQGPEFLTYFQNEAQLDKSGLPSDRFFAERPEGSVSTLKIQRTQQEDSAVYLCASSLAASNQPQHFGDGTRLSIL.

This clone occurred a few times. The V call is TRBV5-4, the J call TRBJ1-2, with 7 bases aligning to TRBD1. CDR1 is SGHNT and CDR2 is YYREEE in the germline V gene (reference sequence). The CDR3 is 14 amino acids. The V and J ends lost 4 bases and 4 bases, in that order; junction bases with no gene match: 7. CDR3 DNA: TGTGCCAGCAGCAAAGGGACAGCGATCTATGGCTACACCTTC. Amino acids: CASSKGTAIYGYTF.

This chain links TRBV7-3 with TRBJ2-2; 7 bases line up with TRBD1. The CDR3 sequence is 15 residues long. The germline gives CDR1 SGHTA, CDR2 FQGTGA. Germline trimming cut 6 bases from V and 1 base from J; bases unmatched to any gene: 5. This CDR3 is CASRKTGQNTGELFF. CDR3 DNA: TGTGCCAGCAGAAAGACAGGGCAGAACACCGGGGAGCTGTTTTTT.

Turning to this clone: The same CDR3 arises from other DNA sequences in this sample as well. The chain is built from TRBV5-1 and TRBJ2-7, with 9 bases lining up with TRBD1. CDR3 length: 14 residues. The V segment lost 0 bases and the J segment 4 bases; nucleotides outside the gene matches: 2. Germline V gives CDR1 SGHRS, CDR2 YFSETQ. The CDR3 is CASSLGQGGYEQYF. The DNA for the CDR3 is TGCGCCAGCAGCTTGGGACAGGGGGGGTACGAGCAGTACTTC.